The source of this T cell receptor (beta chain) is a study of OX40 agonist ivuxolimab in advanced cancers. Study overall: The treatment was a fully human IgG2 OX40 agonist, ivuxolimab. Those enrolled were around 87% male, with a mean age of roughly 60 years and ages from about 20 to 85. Study-wide points: Expanded peripheral T cell antigen specificity was not determined.

Germline lookup yields CDR1 MNHEY and CDR2 SVGAGI. The CDR3 has 14 amino acids. Trimming cost V 6 bases and J 7 bases, with 16 bases left between them. Notes on this clone: The antigen remains unidentified.

Measured with immunoSEQ multiplex PCR; TCRdb has only the in-frame clones, and not every one. This sample carries 40,000 to 55,000 clones, about 88% of them seen once, and the ten largest clones take about 3.2%. The J gene is TRBJ1-5, the V gene TRBV6-5; the D gene is possibly TRBD1 (5 bases). The TCR sequence derives from an adult with an advanced solid tumor such as melanoma, head and neck, liver or kidney cancer. This specimen was CD4+ or CD8+ T cells sorted from blood, taken in a trial of the OX40 agonist ivuxolimab. The CDR3 sequence is CASSRGGGRQPQHF. The CDR3 DNA is TGTGCCAGCAGCCGGGGCGGGGGTAGGCAGCCCCAGCATTTT.